This T cell receptor (beta chain) was found in a study of OX40 agonist ivuxolimab in advanced cancers. Findings of the study overall: No determination was made of the antigen specificity of the expanded peripheral T cells.

Sequenced by immunoSEQ multiplex PCR; TCRdb stores in-frame clones only, minus some. The sample holds 10,000 to 15,000 clones, around 76% seen once. Germline CDR1 is SGHDT and CDR2 is YYEEEE. The CDR3 runs to 11 residues. Trimming took off 6 bases at V and 6 bases at J, with 6 bases between the two ends. About this clone: Its antigen is currently unknown.

The sample was CD4+ or CD8+ T cells sorted from blood, taken in a trial of the OX40 agonist ivuxolimab. This TCR was recovered from an adult with an advanced solid tumor such as melanoma, head and neck, liver or kidney cancer. The J gene is TRBJ2-2, the V gene TRBV5-6; D is ambiguous. CDR3 sequence (DNA): TGTGCCAGCACCCTCTCCGGGGAGCTGTTTTTT. It translates to CASTLSGELFF.